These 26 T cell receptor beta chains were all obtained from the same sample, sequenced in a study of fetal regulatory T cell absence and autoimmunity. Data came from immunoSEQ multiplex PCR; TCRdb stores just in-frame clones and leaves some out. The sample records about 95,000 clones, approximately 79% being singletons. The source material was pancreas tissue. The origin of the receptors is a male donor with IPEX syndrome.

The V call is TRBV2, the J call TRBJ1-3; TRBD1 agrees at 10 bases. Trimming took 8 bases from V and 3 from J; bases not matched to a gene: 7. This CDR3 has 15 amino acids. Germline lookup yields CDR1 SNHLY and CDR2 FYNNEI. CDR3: CASGRDRGIGNTIYF. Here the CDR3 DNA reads TGTGCCAGCGGGAGGGACAGGGGAATTGGAAACACCATATATTTT.

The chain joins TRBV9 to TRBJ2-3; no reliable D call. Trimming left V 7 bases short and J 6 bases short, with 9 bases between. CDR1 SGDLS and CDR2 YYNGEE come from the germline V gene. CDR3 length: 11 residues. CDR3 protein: CASGDWDTQYF. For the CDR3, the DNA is TGTGCCAGCGGGGATTGGGATACGCAGTATTTT.

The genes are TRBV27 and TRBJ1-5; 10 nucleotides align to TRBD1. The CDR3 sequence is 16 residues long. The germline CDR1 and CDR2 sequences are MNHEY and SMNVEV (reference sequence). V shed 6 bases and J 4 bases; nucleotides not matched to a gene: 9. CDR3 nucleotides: TGTGCCAGCAGGGAGACAGGGGGCGCTTGGAATCAGCCCCAGCATTTT. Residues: CASRETGGAWNQPQHF.

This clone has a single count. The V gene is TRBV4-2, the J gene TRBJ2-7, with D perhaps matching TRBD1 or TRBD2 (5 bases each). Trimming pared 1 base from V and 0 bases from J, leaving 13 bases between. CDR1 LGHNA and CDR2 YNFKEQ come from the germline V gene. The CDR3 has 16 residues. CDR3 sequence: CASSQASGTYSYEQYF. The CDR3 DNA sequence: TGTGCCAGCAGCCAAGCCTCCGGGACGTACTCCTACGAGCAGTACTTC.

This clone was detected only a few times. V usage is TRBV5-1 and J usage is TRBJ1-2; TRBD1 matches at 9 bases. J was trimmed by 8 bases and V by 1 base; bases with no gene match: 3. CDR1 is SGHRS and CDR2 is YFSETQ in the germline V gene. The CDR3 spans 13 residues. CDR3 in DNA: TGCGCCAGCAGCTTGAACAGGGGGCAGGGCTACACCTTC. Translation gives CASSLNRGQGYTF. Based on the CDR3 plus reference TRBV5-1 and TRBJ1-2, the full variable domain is KAGVTQTPRYLIKTRGQQVTLSCSPISGHRSVSWYQQTPGQGLQFLFEYFSETQRNKGNFPGRFSGRQFSNSRSEMNVSTLELGDSALYLCASSLNRGQGYTFGSGTRLTVV.

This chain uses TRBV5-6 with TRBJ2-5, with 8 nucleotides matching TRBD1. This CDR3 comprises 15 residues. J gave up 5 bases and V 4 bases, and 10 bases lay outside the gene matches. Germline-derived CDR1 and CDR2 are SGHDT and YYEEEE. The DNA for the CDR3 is TGTGCCAGCAGCCATTTGACAGGGGCGCACGAGACCCAGTACTTC. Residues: CASSHLTGAHETQYF.

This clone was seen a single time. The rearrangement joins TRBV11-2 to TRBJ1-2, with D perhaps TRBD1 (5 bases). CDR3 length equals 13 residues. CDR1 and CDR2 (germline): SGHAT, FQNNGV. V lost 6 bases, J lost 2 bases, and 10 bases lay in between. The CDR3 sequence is CASRPRDNYGYTF. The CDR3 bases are TGTGCCAGCAGACCCCGGGACAACTATGGCTACACCTTC.

The DNA for the CDR3 is TGTGCCAGGACTAGCGATGAGCAGTTCTTC. Amino acid sequence: CARTSDEQFF. The rearrangement uses TRBV2 and TRBJ2-1; 8 bases match TRBD2. CDR3 length equals 10 residues. Germline lookup yields CDR1 SNHLY and CDR2 FYNNEI. Trimming cost V 9 bases and J 8 bases; bases outside gene matches: 0. Complete variable domain (other parts from reference TRBV2 and TRBJ2-1): EPEVTQTPSHQVTQMGQEVILRCVPISNHLYFYWYRQILGQKVEFLVSFYNNEISEKSEIFDDQFSVERPDGSNFTLKIRSTKLEDSAMYFCARTSDEQFFGPGTRLTVL.

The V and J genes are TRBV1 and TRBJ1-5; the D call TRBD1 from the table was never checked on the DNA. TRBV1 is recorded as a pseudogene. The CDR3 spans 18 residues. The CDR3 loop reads CTSSQDLMGQGADQPQHF. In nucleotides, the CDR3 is TGCACCAGCAGCCAAGATCTTATGGGGCAGGGGGCGGATCAGCCCCAGCATTTT.

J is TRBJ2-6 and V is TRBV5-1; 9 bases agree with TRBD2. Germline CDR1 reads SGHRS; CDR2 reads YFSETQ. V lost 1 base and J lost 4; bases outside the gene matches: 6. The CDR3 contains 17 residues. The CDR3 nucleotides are TGCGCCAGCAGCTTGAGGGCGGGAGGGAGCGGGGCCAACGTCCTGACTTTC. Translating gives CASSLRAGGSGANVLTF.

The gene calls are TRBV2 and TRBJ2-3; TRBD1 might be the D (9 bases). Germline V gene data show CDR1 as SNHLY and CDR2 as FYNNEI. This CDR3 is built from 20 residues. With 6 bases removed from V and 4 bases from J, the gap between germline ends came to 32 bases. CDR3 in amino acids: CASSKDRGKFGRAPSDTQYF. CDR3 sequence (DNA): TGTGCCAGCAGCAAGGACAGGGGAAAATTCGGGAGGGCCCCGTCAGATACGCAGTATTTT.

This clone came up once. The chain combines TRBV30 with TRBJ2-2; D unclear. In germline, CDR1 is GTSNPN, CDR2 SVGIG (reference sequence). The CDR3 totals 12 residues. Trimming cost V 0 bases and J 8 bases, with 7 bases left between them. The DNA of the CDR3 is TGTGCCTGGAGTGTAGTAGGTGGGGAGCTGTTTTTT. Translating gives CAWSVVGGELFF.

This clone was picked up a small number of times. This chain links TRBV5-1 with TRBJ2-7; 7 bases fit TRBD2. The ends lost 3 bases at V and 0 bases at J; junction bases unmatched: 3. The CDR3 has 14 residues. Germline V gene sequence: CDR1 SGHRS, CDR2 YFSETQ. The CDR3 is CASSYRLASYEQYF. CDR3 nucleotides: TGCGCCAGCAGCTACCGACTAGCCTCCTACGAGCAGTACTTC.

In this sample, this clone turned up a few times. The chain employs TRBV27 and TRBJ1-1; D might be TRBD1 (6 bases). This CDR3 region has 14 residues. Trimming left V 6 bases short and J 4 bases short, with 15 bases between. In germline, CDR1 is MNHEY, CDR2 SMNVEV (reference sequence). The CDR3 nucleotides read TGTGCCAGCAGATACCAGGGGAGGGGCACTGAAGCTTTCTTT. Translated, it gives CASRYQGRGTEAFF.

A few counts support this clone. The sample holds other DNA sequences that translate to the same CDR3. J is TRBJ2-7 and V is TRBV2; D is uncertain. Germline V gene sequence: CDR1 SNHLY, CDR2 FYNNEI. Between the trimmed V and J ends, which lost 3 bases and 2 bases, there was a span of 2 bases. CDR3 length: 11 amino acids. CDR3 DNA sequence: TGTGCCAGCAGTGACACCTACGAGCAGTACTTC. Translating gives CASSDTYEQYF.

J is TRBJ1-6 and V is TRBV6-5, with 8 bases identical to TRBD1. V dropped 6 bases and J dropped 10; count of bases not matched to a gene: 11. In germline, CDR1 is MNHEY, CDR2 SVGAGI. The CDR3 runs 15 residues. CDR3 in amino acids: CASRPTPGGGSPLHF. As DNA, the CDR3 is TGTGCCAGCAGACCGACGCCAGGGGGCGGGTCACCCCTCCACTTT.

The CDR3 loop is CATSRDGAGRTDTQYF. The CDR3 region has the DNA TGTGCCACCAGCAGAGATGGTGCAGGGCGCACAGATACGCAGTATTTT. This chain uses TRBV15 with TRBJ2-3; a possible D gene is TRBD1 (5 bases). The CDR3 loop spans 16 amino acids. Germline CDR1 reads LNHNV; CDR2 reads YYDKDF (reference sequence). Trimming left V 0 bases short and J 1 base short, with 11 bases between.

The CDR3 here is CASSTVTGWARSGANVLTF. For the CDR3, the DNA is TGTGCCAGCAGCACCGTAACAGGGTGGGCACGCTCTGGGGCCAACGTCCTGACTTTC. V is TRBV7-9 and J is TRBJ2-6; D might be TRBD1 (6 bases). The CDR3 covers 19 residues. The germline V and J ends were trimmed by 5 bases and 0 bases, with 20 bases remaining between them. The germline gives CDR1 SEHNR, CDR2 FQNEAQ (reference sequence). The whole variable domain, filled in from reference TRBV7-9 and TRBJ2-6, reads DTGVSQNPRHKITKRGQNVTFRCDPISEHNRLYWYRQTLGQGPEFLTYFQNEAQLEKSRLLSDRFSAERPKGSFSTLEIQRTEQGDSAMYLCASSTVTGWARSGANVLTFGAGSRLTVL.

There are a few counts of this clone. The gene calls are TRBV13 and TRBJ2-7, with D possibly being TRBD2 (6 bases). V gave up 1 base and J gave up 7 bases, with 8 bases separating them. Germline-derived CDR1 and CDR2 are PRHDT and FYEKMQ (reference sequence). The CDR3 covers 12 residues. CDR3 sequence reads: CASSLEGREQYF. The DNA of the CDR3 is TGTGCCAGCAGCTTAGAAGGGAGGGAGCAGTACTTC.

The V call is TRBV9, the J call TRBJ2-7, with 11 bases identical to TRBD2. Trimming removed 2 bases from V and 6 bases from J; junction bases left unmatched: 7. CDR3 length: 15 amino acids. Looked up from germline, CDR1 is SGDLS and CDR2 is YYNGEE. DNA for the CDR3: TGTGCCAGCAGCGTCTCGGGACTAGCGGCCGCCGAGCAGTACTTC. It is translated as CASSVSGLAAAEQYF.

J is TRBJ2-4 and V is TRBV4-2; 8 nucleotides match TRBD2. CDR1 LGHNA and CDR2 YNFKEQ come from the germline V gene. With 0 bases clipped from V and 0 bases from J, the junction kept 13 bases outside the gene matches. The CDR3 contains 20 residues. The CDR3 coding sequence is TGTGCCAGCAGCCAAGAGAATCGACTAGCGCGTCCCGGAGCCAAAAACATTCAGTACTTC. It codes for CASSQENRLARPGAKNIQYF.

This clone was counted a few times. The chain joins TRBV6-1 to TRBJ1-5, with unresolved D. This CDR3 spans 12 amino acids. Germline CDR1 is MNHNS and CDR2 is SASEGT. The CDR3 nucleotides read TGTGCAAGGGATTATAGCAATCAGCCCCAGCATTTT. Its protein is CARDYSNQPQHF.

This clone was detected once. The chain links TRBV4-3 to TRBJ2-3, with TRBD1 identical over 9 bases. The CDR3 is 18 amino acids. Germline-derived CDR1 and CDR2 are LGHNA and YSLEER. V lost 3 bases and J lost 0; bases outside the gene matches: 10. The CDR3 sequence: CASSQAQGAIPSTDTQYF. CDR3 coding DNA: TGCGCCAGCAGCCAGGCACAGGGGGCGATCCCTAGCACAGATACGCAGTATTTT.

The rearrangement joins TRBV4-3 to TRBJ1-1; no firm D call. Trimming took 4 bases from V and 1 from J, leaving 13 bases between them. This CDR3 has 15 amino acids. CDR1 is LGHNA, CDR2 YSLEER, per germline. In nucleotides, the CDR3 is TGCGCCAGCAGCCGCTTTCCCATGGGGAACACTGAAGCTTTCTTT. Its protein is CASSRFPMGNTEAFF.

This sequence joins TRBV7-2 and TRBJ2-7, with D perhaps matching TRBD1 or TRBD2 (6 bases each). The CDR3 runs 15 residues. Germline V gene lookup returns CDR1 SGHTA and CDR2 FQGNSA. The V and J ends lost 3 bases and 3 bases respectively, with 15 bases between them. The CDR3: CASSLGGSRFYEQYF. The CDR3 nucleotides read TGTGCCAGCAGCTTGGGGGGCTCCAGGTTCTACGAGCAGTACTTC. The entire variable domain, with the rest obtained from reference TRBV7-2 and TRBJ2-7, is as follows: GAGVSQSPSNKVTEKGKDVELRCDPISGHTALYWYRQSLGQGLEFLIYFQGNSAPDKSGLPSDRFSAERTGGSVSTLTIQRTQQEDSAVYLCASSLGGSRFYEQYFGPGTRLTVT.

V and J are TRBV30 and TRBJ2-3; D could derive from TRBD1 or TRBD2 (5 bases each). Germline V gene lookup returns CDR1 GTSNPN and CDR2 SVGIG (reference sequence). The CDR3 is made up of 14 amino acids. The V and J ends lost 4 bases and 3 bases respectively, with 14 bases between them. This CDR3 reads CAWKRVWGTDTQYF. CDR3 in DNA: TGTGCCTGGAAAAGGGTGTGGGGGACAGATACGCAGTATTTT.